A single T cell receptor beta chain is shown here with its context. The sample comes from a study of blood T cells in healthy people across ages. A second PCR of roughly 7 to 11 cycles used a sample-barcoded 5' primer and a J-beta primer mix. TCRdb re-derived calls from the 5' RACE reads in MiXCR, one entry per CDR3 protein. The table lists about 800,000 distinct CDR3 sequences, approximately 25% of them singletons. These same data were also listed under a study on T cells of mothers and their children. Per that study: In this cohort, donors were three healthy Caucasian mothers plus their six children. Per child, 2.5 million to 3.5 million TCR beta CDR3 reads were obtained, against over 9 million per mother.

This TCR derives from a boy between 10 and 17 years old in good health. The specimen sequenced was blood.

The CDR3 here is CASSLSWGTDTQYF. CDR3 nucleotides: TGTGCCAGCAGCTTATCCTGGGGTACAGATACGCAGTATTTT. V is TRBV6-1 and J is TRBJ2-3, with D hard to call. Trimming removed 6 bases from V and 3 bases from J, with 13 bases in between. Germline V gene lookup returns CDR1 MNHNS and CDR2 SASEGT. The CDR3 length is 14 residues.